Shown below are 5 T cell receptor beta chains from a single sample sequenced in a study of T cell responses to AZD1222 COVID-19 vaccine. The assay was immunoSEQ multiplex PCR, and TCRdb's table has in-frame clones only and misses some. The table records some 120,000 clones, around nine tenths of them present only once. The material sequenced was peripheral blood, taken on day 0 of AZD1222 vaccination. These receptors all come from an adult in good health.

This clone has just one count. The chain carries TRBV19 and TRBJ1-5; a possible D gene is TRBD1 (5 bases). The CDR3 spans 15 residues. Trimming removed 8 bases from V and 0 bases from J, with 14 bases in between. Germline V lookup: CDR1 LNHDA, CDR2 SQIVND (reference sequence). The CDR3 region is CASAGTAYSNQPQHF. CDR3 sequence (DNA): TGTGCCAGTGCTGGGACGGCATATAGCAATCAGCCCCAGCATTTT.

The rearrangement uses TRBV4-2 and TRBJ2-3; D is possibly TRBD2 (6 bases). The ends were cut back, 0 bases at V and 3 bases at J, with 10 bases in the middle. CDR1 is LGHNA, CDR2 YNFKEQ, per germline. There are 15 residues in the CDR3. The CDR3 coding sequence is TGTGCCAGCAGCCAAGAGAAAAGCGGGACAGATACGCAGTATTTT. It specifies CASSQEKSGTDTQYF.

J is TRBJ2-5 and V is TRBV5-6; 7 bases agree with TRBD2. V trimming: 1 base; J trimming: 4 bases; junction bases outside the gene matches: 7. The CDR3 extends over 15 amino acids. Per germline, CDR1 SGHDT and CDR2 YYEEEE. The CDR3 nucleotides read TGTGCCAGCAGCTTGTGGGCGGGGGTGGCAGAGACCCAGTACTTC. Translated: CASSLWAGVAETQYF. Full variable domain (outside the CDR3, taken from reference TRBV5-6 and TRBJ2-5): DAGVTQSPTHLIKTRGQQVTLRCSPKSGHDTVSWYQQALGQGPQFIFQYYEEEERQRGNFPDRFSGHQFPNYSSELNVNALLLGDSALYLCASSLWAGVAETQYFGPGTRLLVL.

The chain links TRBV9 to TRBJ1-1; TRBD1 aligns across 7 bases. V trimming: 0 bases; J trimming: 11 bases; junction bases outside the gene matches: 7. CDR3 size: 13 residues. Per germline, CDR1 SGDLS and CDR2 YYNGEE. The CDR3 spells CASSVVGRGSAFF. The CDR3, as DNA: TGTGCCAGCAGCGTAGTAGGCAGGGGGAGTGCTTTCTTT.

V is TRBV4-3 and J is TRBJ1-2; TRBD1 agrees at 7 bases. There are 15 residues in the CDR3. The germline CDR1 and CDR2 sequences are LGHNA and YSLEER. Trimming cost V 2 bases and J 5 bases; bases outside gene matches: 8. CDR3 in amino acids: CASSQTYRGSYGYTF. The DNA of the CDR3 is TGCGCCAGCAGCCAAACATACAGGGGTAGTTATGGCTACACCTTC.